This TCR beta chain was identified in a study of identical twins. Each cDNA held unique molecular identifiers, and template switching gave it a universal primer site. Via MiXCR, TCRdb re-called the 5' RACE reads, giving one row per CDR3 protein. The top ten clones hold about 1.9% of a sample with some 200,000 distinct CDR3 sequences, less than 8% of them seen once. This clonotype has only a few counts. V gave up 3 bases and J gave up 5 bases, with 16 bases separating them. The length of the CDR3 is 16 residues. Looked up from germline, CDR1 is LNHNV and CDR2 is YYDKDF (reference sequence). This sample also belongs to another study, concerning yellow fever vaccine responses in identical twins.

This clonotype originated in a woman under 30 in good health. Sample: memory (CD45RO+) T cells sorted from blood. The chain joins TRBV15 to TRBJ2-2; D unclear. The CDR3 spells CATSSSEGFGTGELFF. The CDR3, as DNA: TGTGCCACCAGCAGCTCTGAAGGGTTCGGGACCGGGGAGCTGTTTTTT.